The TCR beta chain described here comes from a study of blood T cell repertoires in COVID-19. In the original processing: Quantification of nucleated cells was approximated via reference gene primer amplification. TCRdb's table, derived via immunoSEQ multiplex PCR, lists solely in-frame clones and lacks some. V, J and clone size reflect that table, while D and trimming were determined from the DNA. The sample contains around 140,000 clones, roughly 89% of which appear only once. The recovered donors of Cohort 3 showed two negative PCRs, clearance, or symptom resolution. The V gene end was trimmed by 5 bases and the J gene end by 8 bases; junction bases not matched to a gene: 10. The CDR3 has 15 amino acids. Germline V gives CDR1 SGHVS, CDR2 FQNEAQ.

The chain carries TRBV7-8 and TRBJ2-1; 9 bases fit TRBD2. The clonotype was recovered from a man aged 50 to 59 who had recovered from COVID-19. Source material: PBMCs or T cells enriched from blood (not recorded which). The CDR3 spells CASSTRTSVRDEQFF. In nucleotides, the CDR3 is TGTGCCAGCAGCACCCGGACTAGCGTGAGGGATGAGCAGTTCTTC.